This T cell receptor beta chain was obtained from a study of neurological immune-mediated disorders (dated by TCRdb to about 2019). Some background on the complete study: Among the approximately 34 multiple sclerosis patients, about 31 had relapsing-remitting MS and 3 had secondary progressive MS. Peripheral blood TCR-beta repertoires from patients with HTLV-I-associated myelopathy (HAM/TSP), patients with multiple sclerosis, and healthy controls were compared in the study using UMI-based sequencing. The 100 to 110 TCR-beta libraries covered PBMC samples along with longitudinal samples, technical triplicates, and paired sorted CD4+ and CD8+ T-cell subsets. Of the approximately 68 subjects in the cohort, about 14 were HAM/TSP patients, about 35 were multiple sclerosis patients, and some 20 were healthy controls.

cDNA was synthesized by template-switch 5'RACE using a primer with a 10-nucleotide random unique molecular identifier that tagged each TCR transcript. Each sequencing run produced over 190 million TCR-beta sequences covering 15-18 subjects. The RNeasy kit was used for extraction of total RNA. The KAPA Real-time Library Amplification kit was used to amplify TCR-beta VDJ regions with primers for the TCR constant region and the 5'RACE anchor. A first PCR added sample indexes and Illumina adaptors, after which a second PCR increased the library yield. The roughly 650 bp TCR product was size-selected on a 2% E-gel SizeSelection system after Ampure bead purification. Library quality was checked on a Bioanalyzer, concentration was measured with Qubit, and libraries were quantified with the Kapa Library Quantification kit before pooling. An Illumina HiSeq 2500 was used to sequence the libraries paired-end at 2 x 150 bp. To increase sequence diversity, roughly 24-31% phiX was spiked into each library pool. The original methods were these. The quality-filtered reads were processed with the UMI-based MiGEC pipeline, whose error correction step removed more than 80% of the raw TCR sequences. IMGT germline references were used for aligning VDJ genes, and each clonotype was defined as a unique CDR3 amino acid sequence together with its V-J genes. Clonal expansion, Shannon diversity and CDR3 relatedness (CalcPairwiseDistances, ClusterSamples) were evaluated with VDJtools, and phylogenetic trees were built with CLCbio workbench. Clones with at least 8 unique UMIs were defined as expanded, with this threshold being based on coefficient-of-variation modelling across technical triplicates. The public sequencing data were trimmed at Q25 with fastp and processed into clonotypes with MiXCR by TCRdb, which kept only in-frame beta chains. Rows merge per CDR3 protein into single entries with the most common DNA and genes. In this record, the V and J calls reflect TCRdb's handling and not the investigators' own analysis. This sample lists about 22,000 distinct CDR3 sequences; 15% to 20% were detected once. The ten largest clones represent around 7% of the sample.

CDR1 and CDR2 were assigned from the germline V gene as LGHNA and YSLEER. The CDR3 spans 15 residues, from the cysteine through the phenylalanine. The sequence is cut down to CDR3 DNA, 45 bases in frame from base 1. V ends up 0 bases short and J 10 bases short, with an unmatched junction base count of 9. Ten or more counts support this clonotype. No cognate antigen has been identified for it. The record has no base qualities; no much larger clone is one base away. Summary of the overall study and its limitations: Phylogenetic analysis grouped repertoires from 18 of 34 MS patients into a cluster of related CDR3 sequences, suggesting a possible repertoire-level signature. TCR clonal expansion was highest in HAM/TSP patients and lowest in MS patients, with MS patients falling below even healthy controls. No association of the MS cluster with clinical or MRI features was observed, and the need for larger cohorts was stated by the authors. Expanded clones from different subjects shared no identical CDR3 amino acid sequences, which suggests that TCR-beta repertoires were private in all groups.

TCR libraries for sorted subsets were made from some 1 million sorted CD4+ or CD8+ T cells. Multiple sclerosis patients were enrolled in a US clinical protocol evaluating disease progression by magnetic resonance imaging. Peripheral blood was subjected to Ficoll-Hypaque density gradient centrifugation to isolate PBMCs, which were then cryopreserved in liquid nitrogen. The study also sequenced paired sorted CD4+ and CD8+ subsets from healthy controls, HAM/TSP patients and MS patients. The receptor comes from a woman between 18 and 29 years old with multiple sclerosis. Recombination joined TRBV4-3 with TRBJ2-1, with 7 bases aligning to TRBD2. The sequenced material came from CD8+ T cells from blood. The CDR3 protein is CASSQEVPPGLEQFF. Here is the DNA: TGCGCCAGCAGCCAAGAGGTCCCCCCGGGACTAGAGCAGTTCTTC.